This is a list of T cell receptor beta chains from one sample in a study of blood T cell repertoires in COVID-19. Repertoires were generated with immunoSEQ multiplex PCR, while TCRdb's copy carries only in-frame clones and drops some. The data contain over 350,000 clones, 85% to 90% of them singletons. The material sequenced was peripheral blood. Receptors were obtained from a woman aged 30 to 39 with acute or convalescent COVID-19. Each CDR3 is given with its conserved first and last residue. The D gene is left open where the match is weak. Clone size, where shown, is once, few, many, or a class for clones that have expanded.

NA	TRBV11-2	TRBJ2-3	NA	TGTGCCAGCAGCCGTACTAGAACCAAAGGTGGCACAGATACGCAGTATTTT	CASSRTRTKGGTDTQYF
TRBD1	TRBV5-6	TRBJ1-6	few	TGTGCCAGCAGCTTGGACAGGGGGCGCGATAATTCACCCCTCCACTTT	CASSLDRGRDNSPLHF
NA	TRBV3-1/TRBV3-2	TRBJ2-7	NA	TGTGCCAGCAGCCAAGGCTTCGGGGGAGCCTCCTACGAGCAGTACTTC	CASSQGFGGASYEQYF
TRBD1	TRBV9	TRBJ2-5	NA	TGTGCCAGCAGCAAATCCGGGACAGGGGCCCTCGAAGGGACCCAGTACTTC	CASSKSGTGALEGTQYF
TRBD1	TRBV5-1	TRBJ2-3	NA	TGCGCCAGCAGCTTGGGCGACAGGGAAACAGATACGCAGTATTTT	CASSLGDRETDTQYF
NA	TRBV6-5	TRBJ1-1	NA	TGTGCCAGCAGTTACTCCCTCCCGGGGTTCAACACTGAAGCTTTCTTT	CASSYSLPGFNTEAFF
TRBD1	TRBV27	TRBJ1-5	NA	TGTGCCAGCAGTTTTTTTGCTCGGACAGGGTGGGATCAGCCCCAGCATTTT	CASSFFARTGWDQPQHF
NA	TRBV27	TRBJ2-7	NA	TGTGCCAGCAGTTTAAGGGGTACAGACTCCTACGAGCAGTACTTC	CASSLRGTDSYEQYF
NA	TRBV3-1/TRBV3-2	TRBJ1-4	once	TGTGCCAGCAGCCATGGACAGATATCAACTAATGAAAAACTGTTTTTT	CASSHGQISTNEKLFF
NA	TRBV6-5	TRBJ1-1	NA	TGTGCCAGCAGTCCGACAGTCATGAACACTGAAGCTTTCTTT	CASSPTVMNTEAFF
NA	TRBV7-6	TRBJ1-1	NA	TGTGCCAGCAGCTTACGTCCGAACACTGAAGCTTTCTTT	CASSLRPNTEAFF
TRBD1	TRBV20-1	TRBJ1-3	NA	TGCAGTGCTAGTAGGGGGACAGGGCCCGGAAACACCATATATTTT	CSASRGTGPGNTIYF
TRBD1	TRBV7-9	TRBJ1-2	NA	TGTGCCACTCAGACCGGGACAGCGGACTATGGCTACACCTTC	CATQTGTADYGYTF
NA	TRBV19	TRBJ2-2	once	TGTGCCAGTAGCCCGGTCGCGGGCGGGGAGCTGTTTTTT	CASSPVAGGELFF
TRBD1	TRBV4-1	TRBJ2-7	NA	TGCGCCAGCAGCCGAGGGACAGGGGTTTCATACGAGCAGTACTTC	CASSRGTGVSYEQYF
NA	TRBV24-1	TRBJ2-7	NA	TGTGCCACCAGTTCGCGGGACGGCGAGCAGTACTTC	CATSSRDGEQYF
TRBD2	TRBV10-2	TRBJ2-5	once	TGCGCCAGCAGTGAGGCCCTAGCGGGGGCGGGGACCCAGTACTTC	CASSEALAGAGTQYF
NA	TRBV15	TRBJ1-1	NA	TGTGCCACCAGCACCGACAGCGGGGACACTGAAGCTTTCTTT	CATSTDSGDTEAFF
TRBD1	TRBV5-1	TRBJ1-6	NA	TGCGCCAGCAGCTTACAGGGGGCGGGTAATTCACCCCTCCACTTT	CASSLQGAGNSPLHF
TRBD2	TRBV4-1	TRBJ2-1	NA	TGCGCCAGCAGCTCCACCTACGGGGGGGGGCCCTGGTCCTACAATGAGCAGTTCTTC	CASSSTYGGGPWSYNEQFF
NA	TRBV7-2	TRBJ2-2	NA	TGTGCCAGCAGCTTATGGTCGGGGATCAACACCGGGGAGCTGTTTTTT	CASSLWSGINTGELFF
NA	TRBV28	TRBJ1-6	NA	TGTGCCAGCAGTTTAGAGGGCGCCTATAATTCACCCCTCCACTTT	CASSLEGAYNSPLHF
TRBD1	TRBV9	TRBJ2-1	NA	TGTGCCAGCAGCGTAGAGGGACAGGGTCCTAGGAGCTCCTACAATGAGCAGTTCTTC	CASSVEGQGPRSSYNEQFF
NA	TRBV6-2/TRBV6-3	TRBJ2-3	NA	TGTGCCAGCAGTTTGGGGGCTTACACAGATACGCAGTATTTT	CASSLGAYTDTQYF
NA	TRBV4-2	TRBJ2-5	NA	TGTGCCAGCAGCCAAGGCCGACAGGAAGAGACCCAGTACTTC	CASSQGRQEETQYF
NA	TRBV11-3	TRBJ2-2	NA	TGTGCCAGCAGCCGCCGGGGAAACACCGGGGAGCTGTTTTTT	CASSRRGNTGELFF
TRBD1	TRBV6-5	TRBJ1-1	NA	TGTGCCAGCAGGGCCATGGACAGGGGAAGAACTGAAGCTTTCTTT	CASRAMDRGRTEAFF
NA	TRBV4-2	TRBJ2-1	NA	TGTGCCAGCAGCCAAGTCGGTCGGGAGAATGAGCAGTTCTTC	CASSQVGRENEQFF
NA	TRBV7-8	TRBJ1-2	few	TGTGCCAGCAGCTTAGCCGGGACTCCTGATGGCTACACCTTC	CASSLAGTPDGYTF
TRBD2	TRBV7-3	TRBJ2-3	NA	TGTGCCAGCAGCTCTCTAGCGGGGGGCACAGATACGCAGTATTTT	CASSSLAGGTDTQYF
NA	TRBV6-5	TRBJ1-2	NA	TGTGCCAGCACCTCAGGGATGGGCTATGGCTACACCTTC	CASTSGMGYGYTF
TRBD1	TRBV19	TRBJ2-4	NA	TGTGCCAGTAGTCTCAGACAGGGTTCGGGGAACATTCAGTACTTC	CASSLRQGSGNIQYF
NA	TRBV9	TRBJ2-7	NA	TGTGCCAGCAGCCCCAGGTGGGGGGCCTACGAGCAGTACTTC	CASSPRWGAYEQYF
NA	TRBV3-1/TRBV3-2	TRBJ2-3	NA	TGTGCCAGCAGCCAAGTCGGAGATACGCAGTATTTT	CASSQVGDTQYF
NA	TRBV29-1	TRBJ1-2	NA	TGCAGCGTTGCGAGTCTCGGTGGCTACACCTTC	CSVASLGGYTF
TRBD1	TRBV19	TRBJ2-2	NA	TGTGCCAGTATTGACAAGGGACAGGGTTACCTCGGGGAGCTGTTTTTT	CASIDKGQGYLGELFF
NA	TRBV10-1	TRBJ2-7	once	TGCGCCAGCTCTGACAGCAACCTCAACGAGCAGTACTTC	CASSDSNLNEQYF
TRBD1	TRBV4-1	TRBJ2-2	NA	TGCGCCAGCAGCCAAGAGGACAGGGGGATTTTTAACACCGGGGAGCTGTTTTTT	CASSQEDRGIFNTGELFF
NA	TRBV5-1	TRBJ1-1	NA	TGCGCCAGCAGCTTGGTTGGGCACCACACTGAAGCTTTCTTT	CASSLVGHHTEAFF
TRBD2	TRBV7-6	TRBJ2-3	NA	TGTGCCAGCAGCTCGTACCCCCGGGGGGGCCCCGCAGATACGCAGTATTTT	CASSSYPRGGPADTQYF
NA	TRBV7-2	TRBJ1-6	NA	TGTGCCAGCAGCTTAAGGGGGAATTCACCCCTCCACTTT	CASSLRGNSPLHF
NA	TRBV27	TRBJ2-6	NA	TGTGCCAGCAGGAGCTCGGGCCGGGGAACTGGGGCCAACGTCCTGACTTTC	CASRSSGRGTGANVLTF
TRBD1	TRBV4-1	TRBJ1-2	NA	TGCGCCAGCAGCCAAGTGTTTGGACAGGGCCTCTATGGCTACACCTTC	CASSQVFGQGLYGYTF
TRBD2	TRBV27	TRBJ2-2	NA	TGTGCCAGCAGTTTCCTAGCGGGAGGCGGGGAGCTGTTTTTT	CASSFLAGGGELFF
NA	TRBV15	TRBJ1-5	NA	TGTGCCACCAGCAGGGAACCGGGACAAGCCAGTCAGCCCCAGCATTTT	CATSREPGQASQPQHF
NA	TRBV5-4	TRBJ1-1	few	TGTGCCAGCAGCTGGGTGGACACGATGAACACTGAAGCTTTCTTT	CASSWVDTMNTEAFF